The 2 T cell receptor beta chains given below trace back to one sample, sequenced in a study of T and B cells in COVID-19 patients. Each TRB amplification used roughly 230-550 ng of genomic DNA from blood. BIOMED2 TRB-A/B primer pools were used in multiplex TRB PCR. TCRdb processed the multiplex PCR reads anew with MiXCR; each CDR3 protein has one entry. Of about 23,000 distinct CDR3 sequences listed, over 25% were seen once; the top ten hold around 2.8%. The sequenced sample consisted of blood. These receptors all come from a human donor who had recovered from COVID-19.

The CDR3 spells CASSPKLAAAYNEQFF. The CDR3 nucleotides read TGTGCCAGCAGCCCCAAACTAGCGGCAGCCTACAATGAGCAGTTCTTC. The chain couples TRBV6-5 to TRBJ2-1; 8 nucleotides align to TRBD2. The CDR3 extends over 16 amino acids. J lost 2 bases, V lost 6 bases, and 9 bases had no gene match. Per germline, CDR1 MNHEY and CDR2 SVGAGI.

This chain links TRBV15 with TRBJ1-5; TRBD1 matches 8 bases. The CDR3 consists of 15 residues. Germline assignment: CDR1 LNHNV and CDR2 YYDKDF (reference sequence). V lost 1 base and J lost 9; bases outside the gene matches: 8. The CDR3 protein is CATSRGGQAFTPQHF. CDR3 nucleotides: TGTGCCACCAGCAGAGGGGGACAGGCCTTCACGCCCCAGCATTTT.